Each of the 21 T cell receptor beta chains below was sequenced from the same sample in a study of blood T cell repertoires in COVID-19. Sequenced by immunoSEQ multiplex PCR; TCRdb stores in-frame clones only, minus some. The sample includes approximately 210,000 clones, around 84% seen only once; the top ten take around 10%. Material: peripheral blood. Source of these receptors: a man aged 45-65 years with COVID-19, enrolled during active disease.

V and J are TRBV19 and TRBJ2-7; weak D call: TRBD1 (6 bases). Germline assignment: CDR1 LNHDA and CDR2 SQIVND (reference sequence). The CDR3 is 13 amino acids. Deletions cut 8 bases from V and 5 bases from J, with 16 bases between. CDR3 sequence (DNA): TGTGCCAGTGCAGCTGAAGGGGGTAACGAGCAGTACTTC. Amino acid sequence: CASAAEGGNEQYF.

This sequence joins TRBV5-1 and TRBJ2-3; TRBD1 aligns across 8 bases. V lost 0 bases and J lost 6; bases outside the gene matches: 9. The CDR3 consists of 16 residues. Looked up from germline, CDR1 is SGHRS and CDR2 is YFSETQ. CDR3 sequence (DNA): TGCGCCAGCAGCTTGGGTGCAGGGGGCGTTGGGGATACGCAGTATTTT. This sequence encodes CASSLGAGGVGDTQYF.

CDR3 amino acids: CAITPTSGRSDTQYF. The CDR3 DNA sequence: TGTGCCATCACCCCGACTAGCGGGAGGTCCGATACGCAGTATTTT. The rearrangement uses TRBV10-3 and TRBJ2-3; 13 nucleotides align to TRBD2. Germline V CDR1 and CDR2: ENHRY, SYGVKD. The CDR3 spans 15 residues. V dropped 7 bases and J dropped 6; count of bases not matched to a gene: 7.

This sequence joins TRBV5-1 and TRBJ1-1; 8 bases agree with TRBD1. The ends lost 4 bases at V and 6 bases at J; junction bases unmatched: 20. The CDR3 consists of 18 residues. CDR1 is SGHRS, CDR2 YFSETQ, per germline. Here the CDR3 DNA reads TGCGCCAGCAGCGGGCACCGGGACAGGTCTGCTGGGGCGCCTGAAGCTTTCTTT. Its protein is CASSGHRDRSAGAPEAFF.

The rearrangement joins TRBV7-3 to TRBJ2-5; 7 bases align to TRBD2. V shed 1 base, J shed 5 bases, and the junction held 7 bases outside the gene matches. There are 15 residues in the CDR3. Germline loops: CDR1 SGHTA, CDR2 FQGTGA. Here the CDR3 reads CASSLSGREEETQYF. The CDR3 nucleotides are TGTGCCAGCAGCTTAAGTGGGAGGGAGGAGGAGACCCAGTACTTC.

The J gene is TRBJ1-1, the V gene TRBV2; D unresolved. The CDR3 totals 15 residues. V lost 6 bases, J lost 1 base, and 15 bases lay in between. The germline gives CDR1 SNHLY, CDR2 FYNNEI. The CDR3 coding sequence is TGTGCCAGCAGCCGGGAGGCAGGATGGAACACTGAAGCTTTCTTT. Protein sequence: CASSREAGWNTEAFF.

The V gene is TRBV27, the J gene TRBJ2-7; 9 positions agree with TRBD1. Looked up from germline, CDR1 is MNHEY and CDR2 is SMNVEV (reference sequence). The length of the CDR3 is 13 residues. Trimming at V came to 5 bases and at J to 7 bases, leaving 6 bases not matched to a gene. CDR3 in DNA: TGTGCCAGCAGTCCACAGGGGGCAAGGGAGCAGTACTTC. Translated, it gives CASSPQGAREQYF.

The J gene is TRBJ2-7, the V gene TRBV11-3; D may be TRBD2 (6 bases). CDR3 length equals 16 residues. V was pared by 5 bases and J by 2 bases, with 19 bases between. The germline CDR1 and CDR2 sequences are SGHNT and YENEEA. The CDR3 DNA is TGTGCCAGCAGCCCGGGGAGGCAGGCAGCCGCCTACGAGCAGTACTTC. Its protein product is CASSPGRQAAAYEQYF.

In nucleotides, the CDR3 is TGTGCCAGCAGTTACAGGGCGATGAACACTGAAGCTTTCTTT. Amino acids: CASSYRAMNTEAFF. This chain uses TRBV27 with TRBJ1-1; possible D gene TRBD1, 6 bases. V shed 4 bases and J shed 0 bases, with 9 bases lying between them. CDR3 size: 14 residues. In germline, CDR1 is MNHEY, CDR2 SMNVEV (reference sequence).

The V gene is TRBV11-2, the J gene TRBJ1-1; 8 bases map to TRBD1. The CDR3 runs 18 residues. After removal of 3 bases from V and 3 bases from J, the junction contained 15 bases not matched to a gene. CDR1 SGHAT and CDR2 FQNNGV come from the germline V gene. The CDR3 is CASSFVVSGGPQDTEAFF. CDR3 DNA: TGTGCCAGCAGCTTTGTAGTTTCAGGGGGCCCTCAGGACACTGAAGCTTTCTTT.

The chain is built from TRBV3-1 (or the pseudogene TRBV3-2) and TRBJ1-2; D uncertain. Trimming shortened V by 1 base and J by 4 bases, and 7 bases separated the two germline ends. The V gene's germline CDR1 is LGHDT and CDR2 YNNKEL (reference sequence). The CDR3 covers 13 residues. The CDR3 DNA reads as TGTGCCAGCAGCCAAGTATCCTCCTATGGCTACACCTTC. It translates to CASSQVSSYGYTF.

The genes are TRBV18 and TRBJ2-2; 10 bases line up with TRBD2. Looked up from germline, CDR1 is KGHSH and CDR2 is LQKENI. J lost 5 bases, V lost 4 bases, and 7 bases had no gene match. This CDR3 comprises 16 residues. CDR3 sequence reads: CASSREAGGLTGELFF. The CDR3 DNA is TGTGCCAGCTCACGAGAAGCGGGGGGGCTGACCGGGGAGCTGTTTTTT.

CDR3 protein: CASSRTGGIDRAFF. CDR3 bases: TGTGCCAGCAGCCGAACAGGGGGAATTGATAGGGCTTTCTTT. The chain links TRBV28 to TRBJ1-1; TRBD1 agrees at 8 bases. The V gene end was trimmed by 6 bases and the J gene end by 11 bases; junction bases not matched to a gene: 14. CDR1 is MDHEN and CDR2 is SYDVKM in the germline V gene. The CDR3 length is 14 residues.

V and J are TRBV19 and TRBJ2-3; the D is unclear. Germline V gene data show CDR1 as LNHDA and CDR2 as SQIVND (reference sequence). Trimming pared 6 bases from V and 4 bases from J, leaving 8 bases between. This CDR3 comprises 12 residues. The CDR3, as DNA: TGTGCCAGTAGCCCCCTTGCAGATACGCAGTATTTT. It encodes CASSPLADTQYF.

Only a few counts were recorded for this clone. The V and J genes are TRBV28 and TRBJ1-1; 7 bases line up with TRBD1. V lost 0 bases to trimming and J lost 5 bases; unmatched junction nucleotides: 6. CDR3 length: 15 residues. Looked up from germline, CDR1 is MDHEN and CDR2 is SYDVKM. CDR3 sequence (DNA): TGTGCCAGCAGTTTATGGCAGGGGGTTAATACTGAAGCTTTCTTT. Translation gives CASSLWQGVNTEAFF.

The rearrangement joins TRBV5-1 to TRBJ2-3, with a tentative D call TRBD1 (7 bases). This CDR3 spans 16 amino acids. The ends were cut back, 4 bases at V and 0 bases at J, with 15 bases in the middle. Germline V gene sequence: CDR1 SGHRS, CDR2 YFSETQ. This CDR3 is CASSAGTVGSTDTQYF. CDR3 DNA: TGCGCCAGCAGCGCGGGGACAGTCGGCAGCACAGATACGCAGTATTTT. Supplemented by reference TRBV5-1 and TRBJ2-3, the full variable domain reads KAGVTQTPRYLIKTRGQQVTLSCSPISGHRSVSWYQQTPGQGLQFLFEYFSETQRNKGNFPGRFSGRQFSNSRSEMNVSTLELGDSALYLCASSAGTVGSTDTQYFGPGTRLTVL.

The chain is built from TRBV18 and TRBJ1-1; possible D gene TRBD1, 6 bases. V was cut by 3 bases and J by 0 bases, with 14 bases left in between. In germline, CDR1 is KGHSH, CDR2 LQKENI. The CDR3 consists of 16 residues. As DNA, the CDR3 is TGTGCCAGCTCACCGACCCCGACAGGAGTGAACACTGAAGCTTTCTTT. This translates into CASSPTPTGVNTEAFF.

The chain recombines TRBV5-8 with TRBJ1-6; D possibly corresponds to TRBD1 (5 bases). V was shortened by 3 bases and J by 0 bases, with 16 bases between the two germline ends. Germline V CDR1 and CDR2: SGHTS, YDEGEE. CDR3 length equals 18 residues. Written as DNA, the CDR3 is TGTGCCAGCAGCTCGACACAGGCCCACAGCTCCTATAATTCACCCCTCCACTTT. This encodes CASSSTQAHSSYNSPLHF.

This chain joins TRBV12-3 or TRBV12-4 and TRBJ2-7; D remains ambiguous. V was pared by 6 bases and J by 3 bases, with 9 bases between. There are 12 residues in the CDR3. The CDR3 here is CASSHNFYEQYF. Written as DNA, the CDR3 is TGTGCCAGCAGCCATAACTTCTACGAGCAGTACTTC.

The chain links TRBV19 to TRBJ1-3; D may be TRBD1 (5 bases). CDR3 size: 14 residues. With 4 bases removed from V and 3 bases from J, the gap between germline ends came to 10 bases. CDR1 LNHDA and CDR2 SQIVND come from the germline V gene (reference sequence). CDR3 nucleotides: TGTGCCAGTAGTACGGCAGGGATTGGAAACACCATATATTTT. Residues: CASSTAGIGNTIYF.

The CDR3 protein is CASSQHRGDQPQHF. The CDR3 bases are TGTGCCAGCAGCCAACACAGGGGTGATCAGCCCCAGCATTTT. V and J are TRBV16 and TRBJ1-5; 7 bases fit TRBD1. This CDR3 region has 14 residues. J lost 5 bases, V lost 2 bases, and 3 bases had no gene match. The germline V gene encodes CDR1 KGHSY and CDR2 FQNENV. Filled out from reference TRBV16 and TRBJ1-5, the complete variable domain reads GEEVAQTPKHLVRGEGQKAKLYCAPIKGHSYVFWYQQVLKNEFKFLISFQNENVFDETGMPKERFSAKCLPNSPCSLEIQATKLEDSAVYFCASSQHRGDQPQHFGDGTRLSIL.